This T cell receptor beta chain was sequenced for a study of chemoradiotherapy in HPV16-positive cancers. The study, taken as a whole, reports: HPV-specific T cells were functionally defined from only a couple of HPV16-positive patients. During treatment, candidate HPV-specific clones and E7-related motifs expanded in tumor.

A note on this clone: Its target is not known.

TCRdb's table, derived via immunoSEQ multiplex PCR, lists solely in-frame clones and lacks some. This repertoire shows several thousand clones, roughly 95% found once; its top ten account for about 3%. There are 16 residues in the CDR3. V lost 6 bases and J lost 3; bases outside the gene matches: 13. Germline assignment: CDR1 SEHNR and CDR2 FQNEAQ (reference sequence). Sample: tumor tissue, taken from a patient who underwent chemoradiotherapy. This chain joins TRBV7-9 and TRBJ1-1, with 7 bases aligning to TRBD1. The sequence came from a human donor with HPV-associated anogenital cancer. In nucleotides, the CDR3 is TGTGCCAGCAGACGTACGGGACAGTTAGGGGACACTGAAGCTTTCTTT. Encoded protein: CASRRTGQLGDTEAFF.